This TCR beta chain was profiled in a study of control samples from healthy donors and cancer patients. Germline CDR1 and CDR2: LGHDT and YNNKEL (reference sequence). V lost 4 bases, J lost 5 bases, and 14 bases stayed unmatched. The CDR3 runs to 17 residues. TCRdb's table, derived via immunoSEQ multiplex PCR, lists solely in-frame clones and lacks some. Among about 250,000 clones listed, around 80% were seen once. V and J are TRBV3-1 (or the pseudogene TRBV3-2) and TRBJ2-5; 9 positions match TRBD1. The receptor was isolated from a woman in her sixties or seventies with lung cancer. The sample consisted of PBMCs. The CDR3 here is CASSLTQKQGARETQYF. CDR3 DNA: TGTGCCAGCAGCCTCACTCAAAAACAGGGGGCTCGGGAGACCCAGTACTTC.